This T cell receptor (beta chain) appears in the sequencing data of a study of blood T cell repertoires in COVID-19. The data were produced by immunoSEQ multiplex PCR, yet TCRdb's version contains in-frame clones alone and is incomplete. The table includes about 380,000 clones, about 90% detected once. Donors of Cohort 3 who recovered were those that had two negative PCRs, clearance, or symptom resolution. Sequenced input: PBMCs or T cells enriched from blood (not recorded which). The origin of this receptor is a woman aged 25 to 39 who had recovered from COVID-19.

The CDR3 region is CASSKQYLNYGYTF. The DNA for the CDR3 is TGTGCCAGCAGCAAACAGTACCTTAACTATGGCTACACCTTC. The chain links TRBV6-2 or TRBV6-3 to TRBJ1-2; D is ambiguous. The CDR3 contains 14 residues. CDR1 and CDR2 from the germline V gene are MNHEY and SVGEGT. V was trimmed by 6 bases and J by 1 base, leaving 12 bases between them.